This T cell receptor (beta chain) was recovered during a study of radiotherapy plus CTLA-4 blockade in lung cancer. Whole-study context: For approximately 19% of patients, objective responses occurred, and about 33% had disease control. Regarding the study as a whole: Once radiotherapy plus ipilimumab had been given, TCR clones derived from tumor expanded in blood. In blood, early T cell clone dynamics reportedly predicted response best, together with interferon-beta.

Here immunoSEQ multiplex PCR was the method, and the copy in TCRdb shows in-frame clones only, minus some. The profile shows about 46,000 clones, approximately 80% of them singletons. The CDR3 loop spans 15 amino acids. CDR1 is SGHRS, CDR2 YFSETQ, per germline. Trimming took 4 bases from V and 5 from J, leaving 17 bases between them. Patients with chemo-refractory metastatic non-small-cell lung cancer received focal radiation plus CTLA-4 blockade with ipilimumab. For this clone: Its matching antigen is unknown.

The chain uses TRBV5-1 and TRBJ2-3; no clear D. The sample in question was peripheral blood, obtained from a patient treated with radiotherapy plus ipilimumab. This TCR derives from a human donor with non-small cell lung cancer whose response to radiotherapy plus ipilimumab could not be evaluated. The CDR3 DNA sequence: TGCGCCAGCAGCCCTCTTCAGGTGCCCCTAGATACGCAGTATTTT. Protein product: CASSPLQVPLDTQYF.